The entry below gives a single T cell receptor (beta chain) sequence along with its context. This sample stems from a study of blood T cell repertoires in COVID-19. Germline CDR1 and CDR2: MNHEY and SMNVEV (reference sequence). CDR3 length equals 13 residues. Trimming took 0 bases from V and 5 from J, leaving 8 bases between them. TCRdb keeps only in-frame clones here, not all; method: immunoSEQ multiplex PCR. The top ten hold approximately 18% of the sample, which has about 170,000 clones, around 83% seen once. The sample taken for sequencing was peripheral blood. V gene TRBV27 combines with J gene TRBJ2-7; D not certain. This clonotype originated in a woman aged 65 to 85 who had recovered from COVID-19. CDR3 nucleotides: TGTGCCAGCAGTTTATCGGCGGTGGACGAGCAGTACTTC. Its translation is CASSLSAVDEQYF.